This T cell receptor beta chain stems from a study of spatial heterogeneity in lung cancer. As for the study in general: Alpha-chain sequences were consistently detected less often than beta-chain sequences. Study outcomes and limitations: One measure, the expanded intratumoral alpha and beta TCR count, tracked tumor mutation counts. Estimation of coverage gave values of around 7% for alpha and approximately 12% for beta chains in tumor T cells.

TCRdb reprocessed the 5' RACE reads with MiXCR, giving one entry per CDR3 protein. The sample has 13,000 or so distinct CDR3 sequences, less than 6.5% seen once; the top ten hold more than 9.5%. Specified time point: sample taken at primary tumor resection. V was pared by 6 bases and J by 0 bases, with 12 bases between. Germline CDR1 is LNHDA and CDR2 is SQIVND (reference sequence). CDR3 length equals 15 residues. This clonotype was observed many times. Its antigen is not known. The receptor was isolated from a female donor with early-stage non-small cell lung cancer. This chain uses TRBV19 with TRBJ2-1; D gene uncertain. Sequenced here: lung tumor tissue, sampled at surgery. The CDR3, as DNA: TGTGCCAGTAGCTTTATTCCAAGCTCCTACAATGAGCAGTTCTTC. Its protein product is CASSFIPSSYNEQFF. The full variable domain, its missing parts supplied by reference TRBV19 and TRBJ2-1, is DGGITQSPKYLFRKEGQNVTLSCEQNLNHDAMYWYRQDPGQGLRLIYYSQIVNDFQKGDIAEGYSVSREKKESFPLTVTSAQKNPTAFYLCASSFIPSSYNEQFFGPGTRLTVL.